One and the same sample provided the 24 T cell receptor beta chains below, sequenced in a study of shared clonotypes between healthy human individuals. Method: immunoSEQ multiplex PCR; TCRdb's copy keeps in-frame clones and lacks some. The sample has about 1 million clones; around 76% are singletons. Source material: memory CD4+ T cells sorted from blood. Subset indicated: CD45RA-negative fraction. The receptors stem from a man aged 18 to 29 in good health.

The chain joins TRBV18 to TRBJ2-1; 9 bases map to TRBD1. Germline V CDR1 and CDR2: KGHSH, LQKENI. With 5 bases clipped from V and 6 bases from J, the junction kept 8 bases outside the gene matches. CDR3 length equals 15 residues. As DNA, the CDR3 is TGTGCCAGCTCATTGGGACAGGGACGGATCAATGAGCAGTTCTTC. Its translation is CASSLGQGRINEQFF.

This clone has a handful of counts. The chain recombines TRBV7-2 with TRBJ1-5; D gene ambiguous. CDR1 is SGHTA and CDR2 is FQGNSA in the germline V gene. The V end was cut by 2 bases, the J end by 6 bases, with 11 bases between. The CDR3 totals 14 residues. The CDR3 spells CASSLYLVGQPQHF. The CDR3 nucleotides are TGTGCCAGCAGCTTATATTTGGTAGGTCAGCCCCAGCATTTT.

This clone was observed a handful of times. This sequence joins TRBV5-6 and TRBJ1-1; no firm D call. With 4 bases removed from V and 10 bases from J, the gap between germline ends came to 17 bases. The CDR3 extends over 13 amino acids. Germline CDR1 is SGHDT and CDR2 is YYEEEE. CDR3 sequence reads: CASSASDRPSAFF. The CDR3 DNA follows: TGTGCCAGCAGCGCTTCGGACCGACCGTCAGCTTTCTTT.

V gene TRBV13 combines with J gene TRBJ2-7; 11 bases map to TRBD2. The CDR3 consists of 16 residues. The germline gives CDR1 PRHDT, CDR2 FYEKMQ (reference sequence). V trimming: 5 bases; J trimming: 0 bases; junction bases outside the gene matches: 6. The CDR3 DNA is TGTGCCAGCAGCAAACTAGCGGGGGCGATCTCCTACGAGCAGTACTTC. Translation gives CASSKLAGAISYEQYF.

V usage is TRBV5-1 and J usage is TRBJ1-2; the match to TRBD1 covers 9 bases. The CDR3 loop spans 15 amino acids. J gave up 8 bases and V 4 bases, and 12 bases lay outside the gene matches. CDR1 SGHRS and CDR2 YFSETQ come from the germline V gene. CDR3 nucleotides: TGCGCCAGCAGCCCCGCGGACAGGGGAGTAGAGGGCTACACCTTC. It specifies CASSPADRGVEGYTF.

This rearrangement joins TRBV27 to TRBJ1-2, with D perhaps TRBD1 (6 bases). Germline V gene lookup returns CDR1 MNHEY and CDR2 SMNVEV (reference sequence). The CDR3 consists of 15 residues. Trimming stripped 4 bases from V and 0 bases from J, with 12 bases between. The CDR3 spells CASSSQGIANYGYTF. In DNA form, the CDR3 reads TGTGCCAGCAGTTCACAGGGTATCGCTAACTATGGCTACACCTTC.

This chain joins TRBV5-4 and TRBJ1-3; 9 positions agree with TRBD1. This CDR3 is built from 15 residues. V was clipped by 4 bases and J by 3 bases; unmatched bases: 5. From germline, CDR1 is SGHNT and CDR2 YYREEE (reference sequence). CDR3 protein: CASSTDRGSGNTIYF. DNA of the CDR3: TGTGCCAGCAGCACTGACAGGGGGAGTGGAAACACCATATATTTT.

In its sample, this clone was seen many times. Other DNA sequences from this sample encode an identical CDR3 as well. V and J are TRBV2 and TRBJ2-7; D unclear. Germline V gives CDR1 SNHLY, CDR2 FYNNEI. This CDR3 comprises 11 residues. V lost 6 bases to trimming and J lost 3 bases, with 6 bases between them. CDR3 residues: CASRENYEQYF. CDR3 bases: TGTGCCAGCAGGGAAAACTACGAGCAGTACTTC.

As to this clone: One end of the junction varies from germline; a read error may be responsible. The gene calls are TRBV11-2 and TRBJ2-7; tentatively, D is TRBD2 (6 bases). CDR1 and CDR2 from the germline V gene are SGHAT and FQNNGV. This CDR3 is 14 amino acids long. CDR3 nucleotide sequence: TGTGCCAGCAGCCCAGCCGGGGGATCCTTCGAGCAGTACTTC. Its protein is CASSPAGGSFEQYF.

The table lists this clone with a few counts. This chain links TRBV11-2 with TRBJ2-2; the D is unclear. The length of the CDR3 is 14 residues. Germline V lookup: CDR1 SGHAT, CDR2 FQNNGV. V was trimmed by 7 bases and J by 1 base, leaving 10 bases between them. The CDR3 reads CASMRPQNTGELFF. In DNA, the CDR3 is TGTGCCAGCATGAGGCCCCAGAACACCGGGGAGCTGTTTTTT.

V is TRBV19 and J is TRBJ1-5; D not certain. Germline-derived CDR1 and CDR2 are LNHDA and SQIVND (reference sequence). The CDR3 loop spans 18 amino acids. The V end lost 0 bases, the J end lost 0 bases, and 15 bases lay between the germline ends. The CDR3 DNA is TGTGCCAGTAGTATAGAGGTCGGCAGGCGATATAGCAATCAGCCCCAGCATTTT. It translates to CASSIEVGRRYSNQPQHF.

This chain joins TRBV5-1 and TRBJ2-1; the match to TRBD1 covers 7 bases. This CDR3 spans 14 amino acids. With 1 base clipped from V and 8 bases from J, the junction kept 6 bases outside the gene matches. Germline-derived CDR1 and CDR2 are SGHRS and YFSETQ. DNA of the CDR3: TGCGCCAGCAGCTTGTGGGCAGGGGGTTATGAGCAGTTCTTC. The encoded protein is CASSLWAGGYEQFF.

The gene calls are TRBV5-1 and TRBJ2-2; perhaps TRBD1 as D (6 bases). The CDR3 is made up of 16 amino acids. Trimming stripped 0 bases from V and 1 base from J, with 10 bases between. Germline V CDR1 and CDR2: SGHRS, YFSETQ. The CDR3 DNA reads TGCGCCAGCAGCTTGGACCTGACAGGGAACACCGGGGAGCTGTTTTTT. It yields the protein CASSLDLTGNTGELFF.

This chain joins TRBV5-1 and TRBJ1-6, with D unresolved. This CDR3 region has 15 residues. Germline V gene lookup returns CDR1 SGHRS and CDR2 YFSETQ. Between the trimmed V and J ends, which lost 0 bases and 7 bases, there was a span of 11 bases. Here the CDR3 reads CASSLASGVNSPLHF. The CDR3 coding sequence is TGCGCCAGCAGCTTGGCCAGCGGGGTAAATTCACCCCTCCACTTT.

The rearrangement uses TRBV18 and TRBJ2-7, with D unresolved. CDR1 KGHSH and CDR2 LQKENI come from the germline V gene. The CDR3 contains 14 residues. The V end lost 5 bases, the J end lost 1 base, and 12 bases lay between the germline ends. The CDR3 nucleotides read TGTGCCAGCTCAGCGACAATACCTTCCTACGAGCAGTACTTC. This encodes CASSATIPSYEQYF.

This chain's CDR3 is CASSLSGTFAYF. For the CDR3, the DNA is TGTGCCAGCAGCTTAAGCGGGACTTTTGCGTACTTC. The chain joins TRBV7-9 to TRBJ2-7, with 7 nucleotides matching TRBD2. Per the germline V gene, CDR1 is SEHNR and CDR2 is FQNEAQ (reference sequence). V lost 2 bases, J lost 12 bases, and 7 bases stayed unmatched. This CDR3 is 12 amino acids long.

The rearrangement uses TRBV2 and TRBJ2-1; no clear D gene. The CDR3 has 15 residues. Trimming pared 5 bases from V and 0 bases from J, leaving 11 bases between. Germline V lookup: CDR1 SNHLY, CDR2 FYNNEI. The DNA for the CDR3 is TGTGCCAGCAGTTTCCTGGAGAGCTCCTACAATGAGCAGTTCTTC. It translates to CASSFLESSYNEQFF.

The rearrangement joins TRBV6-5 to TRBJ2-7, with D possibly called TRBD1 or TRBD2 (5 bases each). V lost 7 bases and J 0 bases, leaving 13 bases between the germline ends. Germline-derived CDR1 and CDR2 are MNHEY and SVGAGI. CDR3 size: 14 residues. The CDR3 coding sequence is TGTGCCAGCAACCGGGACCCGAGCTCCTACGAGCAGTACTTC. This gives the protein CASNRDPSSYEQYF.

The CDR3 DNA is TGTGCCAGCAGTTCCTCGGACTTCCCCTACGAGCAGTACTTC. It yields the protein CASSSSDFPYEQYF. The V and J genes are TRBV28 and TRBJ2-7, with D possibly matching TRBD2 (5 bases). CDR1 is MDHEN and CDR2 is SYDVKM in the germline V gene. CDR3 size: 14 residues. Trimming removed 4 bases from V and 2 bases from J, with 12 bases in between.

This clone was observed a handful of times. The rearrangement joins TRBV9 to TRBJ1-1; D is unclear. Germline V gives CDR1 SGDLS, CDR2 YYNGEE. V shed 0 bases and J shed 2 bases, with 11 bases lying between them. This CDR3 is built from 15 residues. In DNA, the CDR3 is TGTGCCAGCAGCGTAGCTCCCCATTCCAACACTGAAGCTTTCTTT. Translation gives CASSVAPHSNTEAFF.

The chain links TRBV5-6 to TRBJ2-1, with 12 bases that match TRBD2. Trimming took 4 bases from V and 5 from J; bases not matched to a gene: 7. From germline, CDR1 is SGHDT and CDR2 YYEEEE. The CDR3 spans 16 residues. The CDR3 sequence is CASSRLAGDRDNEQFF. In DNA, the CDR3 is TGTGCCAGCAGCCGACTAGCGGGAGATCGGGACAATGAGCAGTTCTTC.

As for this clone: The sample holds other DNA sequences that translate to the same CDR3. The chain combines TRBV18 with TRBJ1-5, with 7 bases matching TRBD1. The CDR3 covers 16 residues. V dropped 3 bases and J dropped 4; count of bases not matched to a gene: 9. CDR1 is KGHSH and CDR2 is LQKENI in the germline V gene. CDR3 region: CASSPPGQGGNQPQHF. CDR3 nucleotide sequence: TGTGCCAGCTCACCCCCAGGGCAGGGGGGGAATCAGCCCCAGCATTTT.

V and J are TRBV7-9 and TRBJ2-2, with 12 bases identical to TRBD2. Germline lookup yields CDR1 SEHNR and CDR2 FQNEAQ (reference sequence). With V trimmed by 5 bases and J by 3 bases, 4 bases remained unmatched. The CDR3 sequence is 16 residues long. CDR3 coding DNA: TGTGCCAGCAGCGGCGGGACTAGCGGGCACACCGGGGAGCTGTTTTTT. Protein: CASSGGTSGHTGELFF.

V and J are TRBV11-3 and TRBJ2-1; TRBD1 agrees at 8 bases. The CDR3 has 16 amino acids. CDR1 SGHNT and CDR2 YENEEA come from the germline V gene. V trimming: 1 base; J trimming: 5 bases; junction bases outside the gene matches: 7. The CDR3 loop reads CASSLGLSDRDNEQFF. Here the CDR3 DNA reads TGTGCCAGCAGCTTAGGCCTATCGGACAGGGACAATGAGCAGTTCTTC.